The 31 T cell receptor beta chains below come from one sample, sequenced in a study of T cell responses to AZD1222 COVID-19 vaccine. The method was immunoSEQ multiplex PCR; TCRdb's version includes in-frame clones alone and lacks a portion of them. The sample lists 150,000 or so clones, 91% occurring once. This sample comprised peripheral blood, obtained on day 0 of AZD1222 vaccination. These receptors came from an adult in good health.

CDR3 nucleotides: TGTGCCAGCAGCTTATTACCCGGACACTACTCTGGAAACACCATATATTTT. Protein: CASSLLPGHYSGNTIYF. The rearrangement joins TRBV11-2 to TRBJ1-3; possible D gene TRBD1, 5 bases. V dropped 2 bases and J dropped 0 bases, with 14 bases sitting between them. Germline-derived CDR1 and CDR2 are SGHAT and FQNNGV. The CDR3 is 17 residues long.

In nucleotides, the CDR3 is TGTGCCAGTGTAACAGGGGGCTATGGCACCGGGGAGCTGTTTTTT. Translating gives CASVTGGYGTGELFF. The chain employs TRBV19 and TRBJ2-2; 9 bases are shared with TRBD1. Per the germline V gene, CDR1 is LNHDA and CDR2 is SQIVND (reference sequence). V trimming: 8 bases; J trimming: 4 bases; junction bases outside the gene matches: 8. This CDR3 has 15 amino acids.

V and J are TRBV5-6 and TRBJ2-4, with 7 nucleotides matching TRBD1. The CDR3 runs to 16 residues. Per germline, CDR1 SGHDT and CDR2 YYEEEE. The junction had 9 bases not matched to a gene; V was cut back by 5 bases and J by 1 base. CDR3 DNA: TGTGCCAGCAGTTTTACAGGGGTAGCGGCCAAAAACATTCAGTACTTC. Amino acid sequence: CASSFTGVAAKNIQYF.

The V and J genes are TRBV4-2 and TRBJ2-3; no reliable D call. There are 14 residues in the CDR3. V dropped 1 base and J dropped 6 bases, with 11 bases sitting between them. CDR1 LGHNA and CDR2 YNFKEQ come from the germline V gene. The chain's CDR3 is CASSQVSARDTQYF. The CDR3 DNA is TGTGCCAGCAGCCAAGTTTCGGCCAGGGATACGCAGTATTTT.

V is TRBV12-5 and J is TRBJ1-6; no definite D call. CDR1 and CDR2 from the germline V gene are LGHNT and FRNRAP. CDR3 size: 13 residues. Trimming removed 1 base at V and 9 bases at J, with 7 bases between. In nucleotides, the CDR3 is TGTGCTAGTGGTTTGGAGGGCGGTTCACCCCTCCACTTT. It translates to CASGLEGGSPLHF. Based on the CDR3 plus reference TRBV12-5 and TRBJ1-6, the full variable domain is DARVTQTPRHKVTEMGQEVTMRCQPILGHNTVFWYRQTMMQGLELLAYFRNRAPLDDSGMPKDRFSAEMPDATLATLKIQPSEPRDSAVYFCASGLEGGSPLHFGNGTRLTVT.

The rearrangement joins TRBV5-1 to TRBJ2-3; no firm D call. The germline V gene has CDR1 SGHRS and CDR2 YFSETQ. The CDR3 spans 14 residues. V lost 0 bases, J lost 2 bases, and 7 bases lay in between. The CDR3: CASSLERATDTQYF. Written as DNA, the CDR3 is TGCGCCAGCAGCTTGGAAAGGGCCACAGATACGCAGTATTTT.

The chain is built from TRBV11-2 and TRBJ1-2; possible D gene TRBD1, 5 bases. The germline V gene has CDR1 SGHAT and CDR2 FQNNGV. V gave up 4 bases and J gave up 6 bases, with 21 bases separating them. The CDR3 consists of 16 residues. The CDR3 reads CASSSLQGIPRHGYTF. CDR3 DNA: TGTGCCAGCAGCTCCCTCCAGGGCATCCCAAGGCATGGCTACACCTTC.

The gene calls are TRBV2 and TRBJ2-1; D ambiguous. This CDR3 has 11 amino acids. The germline gives CDR1 SNHLY, CDR2 FYNNEI. V lost 11 bases and J lost 0, with 5 bases in between. The CDR3 spells CAGHSYNEQFF. CDR3 sequence (DNA): TGTGCCGGCCACTCCTACAATGAGCAGTTCTTC.

The chain joins TRBV30 to TRBJ1-4, with TRBD1 identical over 8 bases. V gave up 3 bases and J gave up 0 bases; unmatched junction bases: 3. CDR3 length: 15 residues. Per the germline V gene, CDR1 is GTSNPN and CDR2 is SVGIG (reference sequence). The CDR3 coding sequence is TGTGCCTGGAGCCCGGGACAGGCAACTAATGAAAAACTGTTTTTT. It translates to CAWSPGQATNEKLFF.

The chain joins TRBV19 to TRBJ1-5, with D perhaps matching TRBD1 (6 bases). CDR3 length: 15 residues. The V end lost 2 bases, the J end lost 2 bases, and 10 bases lay between the germline ends. Germline V gene lookup returns CDR1 LNHDA and CDR2 SQIVND (reference sequence). The DNA for the CDR3 is TGTGCCAGTAGTATAAGGGGGGTAGGCAATCAGCCCCAGCATTTT. Protein: CASSIRGVGNQPQHF. The variable domain in full, completed from reference TRBV19 and TRBJ1-5, reads DGGITQSPKYLFRKEGQNVTLSCEQNLNHDAMYWYRQDPGQGLRLIYYSQIVNDFQKGDIAEGYSVSREKKESFPLTVTSAQKNPTAFYLCASSIRGVGNQPQHFGDGTRLSIL.

The rearrangement joins TRBV7-9 to TRBJ1-2, with a possible D match to TRBD1 (6 bases). The V gene lost 4 bases and the J gene lost 2 bases, with 26 bases spanning the gap. Germline CDR1 is SEHNR and CDR2 is FQNEAQ (reference sequence). The CDR3 loop spans 19 amino acids. The CDR3 sequence is CASSYPPGHARGTNYGYTF. The CDR3 nucleotides are TGTGCCAGCAGCTACCCCCCGGGACACGCGAGAGGGACGAACTATGGCTACACCTTC. The full variable domain, completed using reference TRBV7-9 and TRBJ1-2, is DTGVSQNPRHKITKRGQNVTFRCDPISEHNRLYWYRQTLGQGPEFLTYFQNEAQLEKSRLLSDRFSAERPKGSFSTLEIQRTEQGDSAMYLCASSYPPGHARGTNYGYTFGSGTRLTVV.

The CDR3 DNA sequence: TGTGCCAGCAGTCTTAAAGGGGGTCTGGGGCATAATGAGCAGTTCTTC. It specifies CASSLKGGLGHNEQFF. This chain joins TRBV7-8 and TRBJ2-1, with D tentatively TRBD1 (6 bases). Per the germline V gene, CDR1 is SGHVS and CDR2 is FQNEAQ. This CDR3 is built from 16 residues. The V end was cut by 6 bases, the J end by 7 bases, with 22 bases between. The whole variable domain, remainder taken from reference TRBV7-8 and TRBJ2-1, is GAGVSQSPRYKVAKRGQDVALRCDPISGHVSLFWYQQALGQGPEFLTYFQNEAQLDKSGLPSDRFFAERPEGSVSTLKIQRTQQEDSAVYLCASSLKGGLGHNEQFFGPGTRLTVL.

As DNA, the CDR3 is TGTGCCAGCAGCCTTGACAACTCCTACGAGCAGTACTTC. It translates to CASSLDNSYEQYF. The rearrangement uses TRBV9 and TRBJ2-7; D gene unclear. The V and J ends lost 4 bases and 0 bases respectively, with 8 bases between them. CDR3 length: 13 residues. Germline lookup yields CDR1 SGDLS and CDR2 YYNGEE.

The J gene is TRBJ1-1, the V gene TRBV2, with D maybe TRBD1 (5 bases). Germline V gives CDR1 SNHLY, CDR2 FYNNEI. The germline V and J ends were trimmed by 1 base and 14 bases, with 23 bases remaining between them. The CDR3 totals 15 residues. The DNA for the CDR3 is TGTGCCAGCAGTGAAGGGGACCTGTTAGACGGCAGTATCTTCTTT. Amino acids: CASSEGDLLDGSIFF.

J is TRBJ2-1 and V is TRBV19, with D possibly TRBD2 on 6 matching bases. Trimming pared 5 bases from V and 8 bases from J, leaving 22 bases between. Germline V gene data show CDR1 as LNHDA and CDR2 as SQIVND (reference sequence). The CDR3 is made up of 16 amino acids. DNA of the CDR3: TGTGCCAGTAGTCCTCTCGGGAGCCCGATTACACATGAGCAGTTCTTC. This translates into CASSPLGSPITHEQFF.

The gene calls are TRBV19 and TRBJ2-1; D is possibly TRBD1 or TRBD2 (6 bases each). This CDR3 has 12 amino acids. V was pared by 10 bases and J by 6 bases, with 13 bases between. Per the germline V gene, CDR1 is LNHDA and CDR2 is SQIVND (reference sequence). In DNA form, the CDR3 reads TGTGCCACCTCCAGGGGAGGCAATGAGCAGTTCTTC. Protein product: CATSRGGNEQFF.

In this sample, this clone turned up once. Here the CDR3 reads CASSTDTQYF. The CDR3 coding sequence is TGTGCCAGCAGCACAGATACGCAGTATTTT. This chain connects TRBV6-5 to TRBJ2-3; D is undetermined. CDR1 and CDR2 (germline): MNHEY, SVGAGI. Trimming shortened V by 6 bases and J by 2 bases, and 0 bases separated the two germline ends. The CDR3 runs to 10 residues.

The CDR3 spells CASSPGTNSYEQYF. The CDR3 nucleotides are TGTGCCAGCTCACCAGGGACTAACTCCTACGAGCAGTACTTC. The rearrangement links TRBV18 to TRBJ2-7, with TRBD2 matching 7 bases. The CDR3 spans 14 residues. In germline, CDR1 is KGHSH, CDR2 LQKENI. With V trimmed by 2 bases and J by 0 bases, 1 base remained unmatched. Variable domain in full (rest from reference TRBV18 and TRBJ2-7): NAGVMQNPRHLVRRRGQEARLRCSPMKGHSHVYWYRQLPEEGLKFMVYLQKENIIDESGMPKERFSAEFPKEGPSILRIQQVVRGDSAAYFCASSPGTNSYEQYFGPGTRLTVT.

CDR3 residues: CASRSGEPTDTQYF. The CDR3 DNA follows: TGTGCCAGCAGGTCAGGGGAACCCACAGATACGCAGTATTTT. The V call is TRBV11-3, the J call TRBJ2-3; D perhaps matches TRBD1 (6 bases). The germline CDR1 and CDR2 sequences are SGHNT and YENEEA. Trimming removed 6 bases from V and 2 bases from J, with 12 bases in between. This CDR3 is 14 amino acids long. Using reference TRBV11-3 and TRBJ2-3 for the parts outside the CDR3, the full variable domain is EAGVVQSPRYKIIEKKQPVAFWCNPISGHNTLYWYLQNLGQGPELLIRYENEEAVDDSQLPKDRFSAERLKGVDSTLKIQPAELGDSAVYLCASRSGEPTDTQYFGPGTRLTVL.

The chain has TRBV11-2 and TRBJ2-2; 8 bases are shared with TRBD1. With V trimmed by 3 bases and J by 5 bases, 5 bases remained unmatched. This CDR3 comprises 15 residues. CDR1 is SGHAT, CDR2 FQNNGV, per germline. This chain's CDR3 is CASSLTGEGTGELFF. CDR3 sequence (DNA): TGTGCCAGCAGCTTGACAGGGGAAGGGACCGGGGAGCTGTTTTTT.

This sequence joins TRBV30 and TRBJ2-7, with D perhaps matching TRBD1 or TRBD2 (5 bases each). The CDR3 consists of 13 residues. Germline CDR1 is GTSNPN and CDR2 is SVGIG (reference sequence). Trimming took off 5 bases at V and 2 bases at J, with 13 bases between the two ends. The CDR3 reads CAWGEGQTYEQYF. The CDR3 region has the DNA TGTGCCTGGGGTGAGGGGCAGACCTACGAGCAGTACTTC.

The rearrangement uses TRBV5-1 and TRBJ2-2, with D tentatively TRBD1 or TRBD2 (6 bases each). The germline gives CDR1 SGHRS, CDR2 YFSETQ. This CDR3 has 15 amino acids. V was trimmed by 0 bases and J by 6 bases, leaving 12 bases between them. The CDR3 DNA is TGCGCCAGCAGCTTGGAGGGGGGCCCCGCCGGGGAGCTGTTTTTT. This translates into CASSLEGGPAGELFF.

This chain links TRBV28 with TRBJ1-6; the match to TRBD1 covers 8 bases. V gave up 8 bases and J gave up 10 bases; unmatched junction bases: 10. Germline V CDR1 and CDR2: MDHEN, SYDVKM. CDR3 length equals 14 residues. CDR3 sequence reads: CASYRGQGWSPLHF. DNA of the CDR3: TGTGCCAGCTACAGAGGACAGGGCTGGTCACCCCTCCACTTT.

In this sample, this clone turned up once. J is TRBJ1-3 and V is TRBV29-1, with D possibly TRBD1 on 5 matching bases. Trimming removed 6 bases at V and 4 bases at J, with 10 bases between. Germline V gene data show CDR1 as SQVTM and CDR2 as ANQGSEA. The CDR3 runs 12 residues. Here the CDR3 DNA reads TGCAGCGTGGAGGGACGGGGAAACACCATATATTTT. Its translation is CSVEGRGNTIYF.

This clone was recorded a few times. The chain combines TRBV7-3 with TRBJ1-6; no firm D call. Germline-derived CDR1 and CDR2 are SGHTA and FQGTGA. CDR3 length equals 13 residues. V was cut by 4 bases and J by 9 bases, with 10 bases left in between. The CDR3 reads CASSSTEGSPLHF. The CDR3 region has the DNA TGTGCCAGCAGCTCGACGGAGGGTTCACCCCTCCACTTT.

This chain connects TRBV5-1 to TRBJ1-1; 10 positions match TRBD1. Germline V gives CDR1 SGHRS, CDR2 YFSETQ. This CDR3 has 14 residues. V was pared by 0 bases and J by 6 bases, with 2 bases of the junction left unmatched. The CDR3 nucleotides are TGCGCCAGCAGCTTGGCTGGACAGGGGGCTGAAGCTTTCTTT. Residues: CASSLAGQGAEAFF.

The chain combines TRBV7-2 with TRBJ1-1; D gene unclear. Per the germline V gene, CDR1 is SGHTA and CDR2 is FQGNSA. The CDR3 spans 12 residues. V lost 6 bases and J 1 base, leaving 6 bases between the germline ends. The CDR3 sequence: CASRRPNTEAFF. The DNA for the CDR3 is TGTGCCAGCAGACGACCGAACACTGAAGCTTTCTTT.

CDR3 nucleotide sequence: TGTGCCAGCAGTTTATTAAGGGTAAAGTTCCACGAGCAGTACTTC. Its protein is CASSLLRVKFHEQYF. The J gene is TRBJ2-7, the V gene TRBV28; D remains ambiguous. CDR1 and CDR2 from the germline V gene are MDHEN and SYDVKM. This CDR3 contains 15 residues. The V end was cut by 1 base, the J end by 5 bases, with 15 bases between.

This chain connects TRBV19 to TRBJ2-2; the D is unclear. The CDR3 sequence is 14 residues long. Germline CDR1 and CDR2: LNHDA and SQIVND (reference sequence). V was shortened by 4 bases and J by 1 base, with 7 bases between the two germline ends. The CDR3 DNA reads TGTGCCAGTAGTACCCCAGAGAACACCGGGGAGCTGTTTTTT. It is translated as CASSTPENTGELFF.

The chain is built from TRBV5-8 and TRBJ2-1; D remains unclear. The ends were cut back, 4 bases at V and 2 bases at J, with 7 bases in the middle. The CDR3 consists of 13 residues. Germline V gives CDR1 SGHTS, CDR2 YDEGEE. The CDR3 DNA reads TGTGCCAGCAGCGGCGGCGCCTACAATGAGCAGTTCTTC. It yields the protein CASSGGAYNEQFF.

The rearrangement links TRBV6-1 to TRBJ2-1; tentative D call: TRBD2 (6 bases). The germline gives CDR1 MNHNS, CDR2 SASEGT. The CDR3 has 16 residues. Deletions cut 2 bases from V and 0 bases from J, with 11 bases between. As DNA, the CDR3 is TGTGCCAGCAGTGAAAGTGTCGGGAGCTCCTACAATGAGCAGTTCTTC. It is translated as CASSESVGSSYNEQFF.